This passage covers 18 T cell receptor beta chains from one sample sequenced in a study of cytomegalovirus exposure and HLA in healthy donors. PCR employed 60 Vbeta and 13 Jbeta primers. Generated by immunoSEQ multiplex PCR, the TCRdb table keeps only in-frame clones and is missing some. This table holds about 120,000 clones, around 74% found once. The sequenced material came from PBMCs. These receptors were obtained from a male donor in good health and CMV-seronegative.

V gene TRBV4-2 combines with J gene TRBJ1-5; the D gene is possibly TRBD1 (5 bases). The CDR3 is 16 amino acids. Germline values: CDR1 LGHNA, CDR2 YNFKEQ. V was clipped by 3 bases and J by 0 bases, with 12 bases between them. The CDR3 protein is CASSHPRGVSNQPQHF. DNA for the CDR3: TGTGCCAGCAGCCACCCGCGGGGGGTTAGCAATCAGCCCCAGCATTTT.

V and J are TRBV6-1 and TRBJ1-5, with 7 bases aligning to TRBD1. V shed 1 base, J shed 3 bases, and the junction held 9 bases outside the gene matches. This CDR3 is 17 amino acids long. Germline assignment: CDR1 MNHNS and CDR2 SASEGT. The CDR3: CASSEGQGGGLNQPQHF. CDR3 DNA: TGTGCCAGCAGTGAAGGACAGGGTGGGGGGCTCAATCAGCCCCAGCATTTT.

The rearrangement joins TRBV7-9 to TRBJ2-3, with TRBD1 matching 11 bases. CDR3 length: 18 residues. With V trimmed by 2 bases and J by 1 base, 8 bases remained unmatched. The germline V gene has CDR1 SEHNR and CDR2 FQNEAQ (reference sequence). DNA for the CDR3: TGTGCCAGCAGCTTACCCGGGACAGGGGGTGGGGGCACAGATACGCAGTATTTT. It specifies CASSLPGTGGGGTDTQYF.

The V call is TRBV2, the J call TRBJ2-7; D remains ambiguous. V lost 3 bases to trimming and J lost 2 bases, with 17 bases between them. Germline V lookup: CDR1 SNHLY, CDR2 FYNNEI. There are 16 residues in the CDR3. Here the CDR3 reads CASSDPEAARTYEQYF. The CDR3 DNA follows: TGTGCCAGCAGTGATCCCGAGGCAGCAAGGACCTACGAGCAGTACTTC.

DNA of the CDR3: TGTGCCTGGGGATCAGGGGATATCTACGAGCAGTACTTC. Protein: CAWGSGDIYEQYF. This chain joins TRBV30 and TRBJ2-7, with D possibly matching TRBD1 (6 bases). There are 13 residues in the CDR3. With 5 bases removed from V and 3 bases from J, the gap between germline ends came to 14 bases. Per the germline V gene, CDR1 is GTSNPN and CDR2 is SVGIG (reference sequence). The whole variable domain, remainder taken from reference TRBV30 and TRBJ2-7, is SQTIHQWPATLVQPVGSPLSLECTVEGTSNPNLYWYRQAAGRGLQLLFYSVGIGQISSEVPQNLSASRPQDRQFILSSKKLLLSDSGFYLCAWGSGDIYEQYFGPGTRLTVT.

The rearrangement joins TRBV5-4 to TRBJ2-3; 13 bases map to TRBD2. CDR1 SGHNT and CDR2 YYREEE come from the germline V gene (reference sequence). With V trimmed by 0 bases and J by 1 base, 8 bases remained unmatched. There are 19 residues in the CDR3. This CDR3 is CASSLGLAGGLGGTDTQYF. The CDR3 DNA follows: TGTGCCAGCAGCTTGGGACTAGCGGGAGGACTAGGAGGCACAGATACGCAGTATTTT.

Only one count was recorded for this clone. The same CDR3 is also encoded by other DNA sequences in this sample. The V call is TRBV5-1, the J call TRBJ1-5; D gene unclear. Looked up from germline, CDR1 is SGHRS and CDR2 is YFSETQ. The CDR3 has 15 residues. Trimming left V 0 bases short and J 0 bases short, with 7 bases between. CDR3 in amino acids: CASSLDSYSNQPQHF. The DNA for the CDR3 is TGCGCCAGCAGCTTGGACAGCTATAGCAATCAGCCCCAGCATTTT.

This chain links TRBV6-1 with TRBJ2-2, with TRBD1 identical over 7 bases. The CDR3 is 17 amino acids. V lost 0 bases and J lost 8; bases outside the gene matches: 12. Germline values: CDR1 MNHNS, CDR2 SASEGT. In DNA, the CDR3 is TGTGCCAGCAGTGAAGCGCTTCTGACAGGGCGGGCGGGGGAGCTGTTTTTT. It yields the protein CASSEALLTGRAGELFF.

The rearrangement uses TRBV7-9 and TRBJ1-2; 8 nucleotides agree with TRBD1. This CDR3 is built from 15 residues. Germline lookup yields CDR1 SEHNR and CDR2 FQNEAQ (reference sequence). Losses at the gene ends were 5 bases for V and 0 bases for J; bases not matched to a gene: 5. The CDR3 spells CASSLRQGTNYGYTF. CDR3 DNA sequence: TGTGCCAGCAGCCTGAGACAGGGGACTAACTATGGCTACACCTTC.

The V and J genes are TRBV19 and TRBJ1-1; 10 bases align to TRBD1. This CDR3 is built from 13 residues. Germline V gene sequence: CDR1 LNHDA, CDR2 SQIVND (reference sequence). The junction had 4 bases not matched to a gene; V was cut back by 6 bases and J by 6 bases. The CDR3 DNA follows: TGTGCCAGTAGATACGGACAGGGGGCTGAAGCTTTCTTT. Its translation is CASRYGQGAEAFF.

For the CDR3, the DNA is TGTGCCAGCAGCCCCGCGTCGGGTTCCGACTATGGCTACACCTTC. Protein product: CASSPASGSDYGYTF. The chain uses TRBV5-4 and TRBJ1-2; D uncertain. Trimming removed 4 bases from V and 3 bases from J, with 16 bases in between. In germline, CDR1 is SGHNT, CDR2 YYREEE (reference sequence). There are 15 residues in the CDR3.

The CDR3 sequence is CASSLIDGYEQYF. Written as DNA, the CDR3 is TGTGCCAGCAGCTTAATCGATGGTTACGAGCAGTACTTC. The chain combines TRBV7-6 with TRBJ2-5; no reliable D call. The closer fit of TRBJ2-7 to the DNA end suggests the J call may be wrong. Germline assignment: CDR1 SGHVS and CDR2 FNYEAQ. The CDR3 is made up of 13 amino acids.

A note on this clone: Relative to the germline gene, one junction end is altered; a read error may explain this. The CDR3 loop is CASSNRATGELFF. The CDR3 region has the DNA TGTGCTAGCAGCAACAGGGCCACCGGGGAGCTGTTTTTT. This chain links TRBV7-7 with TRBJ2-2; D possibly corresponds to TRBD1 (6 bases). Germline values: CDR1 SSHAT, CDR2 FNYEAQ (reference sequence). The CDR3 length is 13 residues.

The chain recombines TRBV7-9 with TRBJ1-2; 7 positions agree with TRBD1. The CDR3 covers 14 residues. Germline trimming cut 4 bases from V and 4 bases from J; bases unmatched to any gene: 6. Germline V gives CDR1 SEHNR, CDR2 FQNEAQ (reference sequence). The chain's CDR3 is CASSSNRGIYGYTF. In DNA form, the CDR3 reads TGTGCCAGCAGCTCTAACAGGGGAATCTATGGCTACACCTTC.

This clone was found once. V gene TRBV10-3 combines with J gene TRBJ1-4, with 7 bases lining up with TRBD1. The CDR3 loop spans 16 amino acids. Trimming cost V 2 bases and J 3 bases; bases outside gene matches: 6. Germline CDR1 is ENHRY and CDR2 is SYGVKD. The CDR3 sequence: CAISENGQDPNEKLFF. The CDR3 DNA is TGTGCCATCAGTGAGAACGGACAGGACCCTAATGAAAAACTGTTTTTT.

The chain carries TRBV7-2 and TRBJ1-5; maybe TRBD1 (6 bases). This CDR3 region has 17 residues. CDR1 is SGHTA, CDR2 FQGNSA, per germline. Trimming cost V 3 bases and J 0 bases, with 15 bases left between them. The DNA for the CDR3 is TGTGCCAGCAGCTTGGACAGCTGGGGAATTAGCAATCAGCCCCAGCATTTT. Its translation: CASSLDSWGISNQPQHF.

The CDR3 DNA is TGTGCCACCCATGACAGGGGAGTTGAAAAACTGTTTTTT. Translated, it gives CATHDRGVEKLFF. The gene calls are TRBV10-3 and TRBJ1-4; 8 nucleotides line up with TRBD1. Germline lookup yields CDR1 ENHRY and CDR2 SYGVKD. This CDR3 spans 13 amino acids. The V gene end was trimmed by 10 bases and the J gene end by 7 bases; junction bases not matched to a gene: 8.

The chain uses TRBV5-1 and TRBJ2-1; D ambiguous. The CDR3 has 14 amino acids. With 0 bases removed from V and 2 bases from J, the gap between germline ends came to 6 bases. Germline values: CDR1 SGHRS, CDR2 YFSETQ. CDR3 loop: CASSLELTYNEQFF. The CDR3 nucleotides are TGCGCCAGCAGCTTGGAACTCACCTACAATGAGCAGTTCTTC.